Listed below are T cell receptor beta chains from one sample, sequenced in a study of blood T cell repertoires in COVID-19. Sequenced by immunoSEQ multiplex PCR; TCRdb stores in-frame clones only, minus some. The sample consists of some 150,000 clones, approximately 79% of them appearing once. Sequenced input: PBMCs or T cells enriched from blood (not recorded which). The receptors were gathered from a woman aged 45-60 years who had recovered from COVID-19. CDR3s include the opening cysteine and the closing phenylalanine or tryptophan. A D gene is named only where the DNA matches it firmly. Clone size appears in some rows only: once, few, many, or a class for an expanded clone.

abundance	v_gene	d_gene	j_gene	CDR3nt	CDR3aa
NA	TRBV19	TRBD1	TRBJ1-1	TGTGCCAGTAGACCGACAGGGGAGTCTGAAGCTTTCTTT	CASRPTGESEAFF
NA	TRBV2	NA	TRBJ1-4	TGTGCCAGCAGTGAAAGGGGGAATGGTAATGAAAAACTGTTTTTT	CASSERGNGNEKLFF
NA	TRBV19	NA	TRBJ1-1	TGTGCCAGTAGTATAGCCGCGAGGGCAAACACTGAAGCTTTCTTT	CASSIAARANTEAFF
NA	TRBV5-1	NA	TRBJ2-3	TGCGCCAGCAGCTTGGGCGCTGACACAGATACGCAGTATTTT	CASSLGADTDTQYF
NA	TRBV7-3	TRBD2	TRBJ2-3	TGTGCCAGCAGCCCTTTAGCGGGGGTCACAGATACGCAGTATTTT	CASSPLAGVTDTQYF
NA	TRBV30	NA	TRBJ2-7	TGTGCCTGGAGGAGCAGGGGTCGAGCCTACGAGCAGTACTTC	CAWRSRGRAYEQYF
NA	TRBV4-2	TRBD1	TRBJ1-2	TGTGCCAGCAGCCAAGCGAACAGGGGATCTAACTATGGCTACACCTTC	CASSQANRGSNYGYTF
once	TRBV9	NA	TRBJ2-5	TGTGCCAGCAGCGGTGACTACGGAGAGACCCAGTACTTC	CASSGDYGETQYF
NA	TRBV6-5	NA	TRBJ2-3	TGTGCCAGCAGCAGCCCCGGGCTTACGCGGGCGCAGTATTTT	CASSSPGLTRAQYF
NA	TRBV15	TRBD2	TRBJ2-7	TGTGCCACCAGCAAAGGACTAGCGGGAGCTGAGTACGAGCAGTACTTC	CATSKGLAGAEYEQYF
NA	TRBV6-5	NA	TRBJ1-2	TGTGCCAGCAGTTACGACAGAGGACGTTTCGGCTACACCTTC	CASSYDRGRFGYTF